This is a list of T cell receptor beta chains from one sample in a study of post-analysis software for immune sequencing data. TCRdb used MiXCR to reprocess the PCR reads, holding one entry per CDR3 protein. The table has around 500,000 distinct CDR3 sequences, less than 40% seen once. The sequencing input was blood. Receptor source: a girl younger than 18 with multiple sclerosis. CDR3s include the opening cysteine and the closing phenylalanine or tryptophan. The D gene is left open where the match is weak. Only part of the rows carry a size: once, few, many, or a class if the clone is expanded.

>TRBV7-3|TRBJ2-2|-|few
TGTGCCAGCAGCTTAACGAGGACCCAGGCCGGGGAGCTGTTTTTT
CASSLTRTQAGELFF
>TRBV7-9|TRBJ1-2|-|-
TGTGCCAGCAGCTCGGGACTGCTCTATGGCTACACCTTC
CASSSGLLYGYTF
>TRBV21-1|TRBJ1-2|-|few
TGTGCCAGCATCCCTAGGTGGGGATTAGGGTATGGCTACACCTTC
CASIPRWGLGYGYTF
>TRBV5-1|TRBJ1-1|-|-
TGCGCCAGCAGCTTGTGGGGCGGAGGTGAAGCTTTCTTT
CASSLWGGGEAFF
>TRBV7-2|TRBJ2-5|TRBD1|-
TGTGCCAGCAGCACCCGCCGACAGGGGGGTGAGACCCAGTACTTC
CASSTRRQGGETQYF
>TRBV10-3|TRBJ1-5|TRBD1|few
TGTGCCATCAGTGGGGACAGTAGCAATCAGCCCCAGCATTTT
CAISGDSSNQPQHF
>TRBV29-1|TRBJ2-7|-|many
TGCAGCGTTGAAGGTGCCAGAAAGAGCTCCTACGAGCAGTACTTC
CSVEGARKSSYEQYF
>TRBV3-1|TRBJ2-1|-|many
TGTGCCAGCAGCCTCCTCGGGGGAATCTCCTACAATGAGCAGTTCTTC
CASSLLGGISYNEQFF
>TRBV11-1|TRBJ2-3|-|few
TGTGCCAGCAGATCCAGGCTTAGCACAGATACGCAGTATTTT
CASRSRLSTDTQYF
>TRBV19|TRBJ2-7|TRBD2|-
TGTGCCAGTAGTATAGACCCAGCGGGGGGGACCCCCTACAATGAGCAGTACTTC
CASSIDPAGGTPYNEQYF
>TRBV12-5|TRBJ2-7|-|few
TGTGCTAGTGGTTTGGGAGGGGCTACCCAGTACTTC
CASGLGGATQYF
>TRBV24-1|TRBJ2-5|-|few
TGTGCCACCAGTGATACCGCCGATAACAGCCGGCAGACCCAGTACTTC
CATSDTADNSRQTQYF
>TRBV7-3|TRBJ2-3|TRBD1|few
TGTGCCAACAGCTTAGGTGGGACAGGAAGGTCAGATACGCAGTATTTT
CANSLGGTGRSDTQYF
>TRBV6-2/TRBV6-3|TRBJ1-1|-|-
TGTGCCAGCATGGCGAGGTTGGCAGGGGCCACTGAAGCTTTCTTT
CASMARLAGATEAFF
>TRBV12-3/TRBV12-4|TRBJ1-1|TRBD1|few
TGTGCCAGCAGTTTACAGGGGGCAAGGACTGAAGCTTTCTTT
CASSLQGARTEAFF
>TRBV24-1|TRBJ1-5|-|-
TGTACCACCAGTGATCCGACAGATAGCAATCAGCCCCAGCATTTT
CTTSDPTDSNQPQHF
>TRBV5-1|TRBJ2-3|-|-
TGCGCCAGCAGCTTGGGTAGCATCGGAGATACGCAGTATTTT
CASSLGSIGDTQYF
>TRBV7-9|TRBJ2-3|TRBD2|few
TGTGCCAGCAGCTTGGTACGGGGGGGCCTTTCGGCAGATACGCAGTATTTT
CASSLVRGGLSADTQYF
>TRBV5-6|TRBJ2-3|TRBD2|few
TGTGCCAGCAGCTTGGCCAAGGCTAGCGGCTACACAGATACGCAGTATTTT
CASSLAKASGYTDTQYF
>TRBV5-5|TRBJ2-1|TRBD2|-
TGTGCCAGCAGCCGGGGGGGCGGGCGACGCGTTTCCCTGATCTACAATGAGCAGTTCTTC
CASSRGGGRRVSLIYNEQFF
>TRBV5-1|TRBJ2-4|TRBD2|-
TGCGCCAGCAGCTTGGTGCTAGCGGGGGGGCCGAACATTCAGTACTTC
CASSLVLAGGPNIQYF
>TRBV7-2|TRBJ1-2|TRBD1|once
TGTGCCAGCAGCCAAGACGGGACAGTCAGAGATGGCTACACCTTC
CASSQDGTVRDGYTF
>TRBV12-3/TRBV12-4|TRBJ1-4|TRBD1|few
TGTGCCAGCAGTCAGGACAGGGGATGGGAAAAACTGTTTTTT
CASSQDRGWEKLFF
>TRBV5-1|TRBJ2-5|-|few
TGCGCCAGCAGCGGAGGGACCTGGGAGTACTTC
CASSGGTWEYF
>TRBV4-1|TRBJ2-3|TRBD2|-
TGCGCCAGCAGCCAAGTCCCCCCCCAAGGGACTATGTTGGATACGCAGTATTTT
CASSQVPPQGTMLDTQYF
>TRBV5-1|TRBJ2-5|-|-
TGCGCCAGTTCGAGGAGTGGAATTTCGGCAGAGACCCAGTACTTC
CASSRSGISAETQYF
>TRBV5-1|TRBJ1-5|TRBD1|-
TGCGCCAGCAGCCCACGACAGGGGTCCGTTGGCAATCAGCCCCAGCATTTT
CASSPRQGSVGNQPQHF
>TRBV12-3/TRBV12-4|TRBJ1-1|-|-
TGTGCCAGCAGCCAAGTTCTGGGGGGGATGTGGGCTTTCTTT
CASSQVLGGMWAFF